One sample yielded the 7 T cell receptor beta chains listed below, sequenced in a study of T-cell memory formation after mild COVID-19. Each CDR3 protein gets one entry after TCRdb re-called the 5' RACE reads with MiXCR. Seen here are just under 550,000 distinct CDR3 sequences, around 20% observed once, and the top ten hold around 12%. Sequencing used PBMCs or a T cell subset sorted from them (not recorded which). The receptors were sampled from an adult woman who had mild COVID-19 (a few samples of this study predate the infection). Cell type and time point are not known.

This clonotype has more than one count but fewer than ten. The chain has TRBV18 and TRBJ2-7, with D possibly being TRBD2 (7 bases). The germline gives CDR1 KGHSH, CDR2 LQKENI. The V and J ends lost 3 bases and 0 bases respectively, with 15 bases between them. The CDR3 runs to 16 residues. The chain's CDR3 is CASSPVGGPVSYEQYF. The CDR3 coding sequence is TGTGCCAGCTCACCGGTGGGGGGGCCCGTCTCCTACGAGCAGTACTTC.

This clonotype has a single count. V is TRBV6-5 and J is TRBJ2-5, with 10 positions matching TRBD2. CDR1 and CDR2 from the germline V gene are MNHEY and SVGAGI. V shed 11 bases and J 6 bases; nucleotides not matched to a gene: 12. The CDR3 covers 14 residues. CDR3 residues: CACTGSGRPQTQYF. DNA of the CDR3: TGTGCCTGCACGGGTAGCGGGAGGCCCCAGACCCAGTACTTC.

This clonotype has a handful of counts. The J gene is TRBJ1-6, the V gene TRBV5-1, with TRBD1 identical over 7 bases. V dropped 0 bases and J dropped 5; count of bases not matched to a gene: 2. Per the germline V gene, CDR1 is SGHRS and CDR2 is YFSETQ. The CDR3 covers 15 residues. The CDR3 nucleotides read TGCGCCAGCAGCTTGGGTACAGGGGATAATTCACCCCTCCACTTT. Translation gives CASSLGTGDNSPLHF.

The J gene is TRBJ2-5, the V gene TRBV9, with D possibly matching TRBD2 (5 bases). The CDR3 is 14 residues long. Germline V CDR1 and CDR2: SGDLS, YYNGEE. Between the trimmed V and J ends, which lost 4 bases and 3 bases, there was a span of 13 bases. For the CDR3, the DNA is TGTGCCAGCAGCCCCCGGGATAGAAAAGAGACCCAGTACTTC. Residues: CASSPRDRKETQYF.

The table lists this clonotype with a few counts. J is TRBJ2-2 and V is TRBV7-9; possible D gene TRBD1, 6 bases. The CDR3 is made up of 17 amino acids. The germline V and J ends were trimmed by 1 base and 4 bases, with 16 bases remaining between them. In germline, CDR1 is SEHNR, CDR2 FQNEAQ (reference sequence). The CDR3 nucleotides read TGTGCCAGCAGCTTAGAGGTTAGACGGACAGCCACCGGGGAGCTGTTTTTT. Translation gives CASSLEVRRTATGELFF.

J is TRBJ2-7 and V is TRBV7-9, with 8 bases matching TRBD1. There are 15 residues in the CDR3. Trimming took 5 bases from V and 2 from J; bases not matched to a gene: 8. Germline loops: CDR1 SEHNR, CDR2 FQNEAQ (reference sequence). The DNA of the CDR3 is TGTGCCAGCAGCCCGACGACAGGGGAAACCTACGAGCAGTACTTC. Its translation is CASSPTTGETYEQYF.

This clonotype was seen a few times. This chain links TRBV4-2 with TRBJ2-2; 8 bases are a match to TRBD2. Germline V gene lookup returns CDR1 LGHNA and CDR2 YNFKEQ. CDR3 length equals 19 residues. V trimming: 1 base; J trimming: 7 bases; junction bases outside the gene matches: 17. The CDR3 bases are TGTGCCAGCAGCCAAGGAGGAGGGCCCAGCGGGGGTCTCAGCGGGGAGCTGTTTTTT. It translates to CASSQGGGPSGGLSGELFF.